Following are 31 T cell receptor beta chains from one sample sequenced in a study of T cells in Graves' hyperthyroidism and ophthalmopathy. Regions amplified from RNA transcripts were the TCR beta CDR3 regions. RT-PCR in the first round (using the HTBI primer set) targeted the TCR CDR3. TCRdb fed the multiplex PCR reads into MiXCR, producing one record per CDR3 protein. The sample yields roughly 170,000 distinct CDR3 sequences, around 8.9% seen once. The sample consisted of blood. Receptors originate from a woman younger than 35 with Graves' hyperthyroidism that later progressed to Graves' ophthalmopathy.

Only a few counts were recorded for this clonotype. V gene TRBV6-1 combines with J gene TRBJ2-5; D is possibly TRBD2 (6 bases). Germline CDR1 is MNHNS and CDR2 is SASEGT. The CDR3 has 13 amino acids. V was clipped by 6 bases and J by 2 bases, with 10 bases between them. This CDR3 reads CASRPGGQETQYF. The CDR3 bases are TGTGCCAGCAGACCAGGAGGGCAAGAGACCCAGTACTTC.

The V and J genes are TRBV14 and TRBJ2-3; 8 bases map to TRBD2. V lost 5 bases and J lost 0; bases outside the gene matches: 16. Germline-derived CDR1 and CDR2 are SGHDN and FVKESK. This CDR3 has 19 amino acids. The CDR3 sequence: CASSDLPPPLAGSTDTQYF. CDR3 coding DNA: TGTGCCAGCAGCGATCTCCCCCCCCCTCTAGCGGGTAGCACAGATACGCAGTATTTT.

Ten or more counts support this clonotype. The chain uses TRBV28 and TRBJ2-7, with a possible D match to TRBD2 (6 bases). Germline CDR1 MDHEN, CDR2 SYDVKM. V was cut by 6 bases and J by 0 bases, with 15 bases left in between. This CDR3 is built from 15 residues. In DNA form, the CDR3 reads TGTGCCAGCAGCGACCCCGGGAGTAGCTCCTACGAGCAGTACTTC. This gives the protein CASSDPGSSSYEQYF.

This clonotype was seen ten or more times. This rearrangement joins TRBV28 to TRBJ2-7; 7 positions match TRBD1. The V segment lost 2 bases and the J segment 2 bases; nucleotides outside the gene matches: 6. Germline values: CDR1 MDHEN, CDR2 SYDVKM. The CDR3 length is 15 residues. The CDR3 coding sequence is TGTGCCAGCAGTTTAATCGGCGACAGGGCCTACGAGCAGTACTTC. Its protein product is CASSLIGDRAYEQYF.

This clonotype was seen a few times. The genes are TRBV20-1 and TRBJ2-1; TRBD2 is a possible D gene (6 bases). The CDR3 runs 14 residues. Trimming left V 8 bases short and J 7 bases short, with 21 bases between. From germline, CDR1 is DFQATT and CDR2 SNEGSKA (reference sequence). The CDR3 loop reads CSSRRGGDWNEQFF. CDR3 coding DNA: TGCAGTTCCCGGAGGGGTGGTGACTGGAATGAGCAGTTCTTC.

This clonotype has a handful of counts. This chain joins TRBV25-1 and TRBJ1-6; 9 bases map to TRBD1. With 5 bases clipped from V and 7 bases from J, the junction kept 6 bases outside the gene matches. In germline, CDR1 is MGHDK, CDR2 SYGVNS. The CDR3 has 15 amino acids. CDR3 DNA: TGTGCCAGCAGTAAGTCGACAGGGGGGAATTCACCCCTCCACTTT. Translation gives CASSKSTGGNSPLHF. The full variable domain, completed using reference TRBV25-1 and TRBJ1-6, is EADIYQTPRYLVIGTGKKITLECSQTMGHDKMYWYQQDPGMELHLIHYSYGVNSTEKGDLSSESTVSRIRTEHFPLTLESARPSHTSQYLCASSKSTGGNSPLHFGNGTRLTVT.

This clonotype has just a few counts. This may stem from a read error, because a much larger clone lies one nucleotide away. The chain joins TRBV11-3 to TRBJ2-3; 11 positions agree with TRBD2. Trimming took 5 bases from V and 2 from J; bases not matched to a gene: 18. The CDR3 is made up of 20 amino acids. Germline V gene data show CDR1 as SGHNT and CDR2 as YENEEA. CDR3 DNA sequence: TGTGCCAGCAGCCTTTCGAAGGGAGGTTTAGCGGGAGGGGCCACAGATACGCAGTATTTT. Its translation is CASSLSKGGLAGGATDTQYF.

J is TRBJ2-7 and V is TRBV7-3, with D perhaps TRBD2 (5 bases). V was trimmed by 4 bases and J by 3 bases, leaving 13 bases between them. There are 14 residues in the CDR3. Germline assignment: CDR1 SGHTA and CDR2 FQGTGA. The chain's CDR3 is CASSSQAGSYEQYF. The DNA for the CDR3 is TGTGCCAGCAGCTCCCAGGCGGGCAGCTACGAGCAGTACTTC.

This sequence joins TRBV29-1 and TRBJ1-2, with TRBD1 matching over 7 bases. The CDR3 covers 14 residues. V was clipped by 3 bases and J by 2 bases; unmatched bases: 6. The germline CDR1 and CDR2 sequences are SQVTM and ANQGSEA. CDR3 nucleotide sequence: TGCAGCGTTGAGGACGACAGGGCCAACTATGGCTACACCTTC. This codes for CSVEDDRANYGYTF.

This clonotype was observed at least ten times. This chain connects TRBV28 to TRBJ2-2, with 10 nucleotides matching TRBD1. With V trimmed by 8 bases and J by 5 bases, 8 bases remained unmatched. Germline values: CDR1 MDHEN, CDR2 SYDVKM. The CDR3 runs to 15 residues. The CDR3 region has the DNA TGTGCCAGCGGCCTGACAGGGGGCTTGACCGGGGAGCTGTTTTTT. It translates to CASGLTGGLTGELFF.

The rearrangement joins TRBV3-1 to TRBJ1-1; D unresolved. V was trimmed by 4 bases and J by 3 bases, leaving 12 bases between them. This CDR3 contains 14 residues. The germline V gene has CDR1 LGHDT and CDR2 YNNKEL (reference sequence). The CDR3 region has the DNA TGTGCCAGCAGCCCTCTCGCCGGGGACACTGAAGCTTTCTTT. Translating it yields CASSPLAGDTEAFF.

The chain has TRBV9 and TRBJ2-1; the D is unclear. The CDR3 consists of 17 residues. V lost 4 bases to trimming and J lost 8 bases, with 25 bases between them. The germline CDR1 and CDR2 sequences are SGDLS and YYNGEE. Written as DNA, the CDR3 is TGTGCCAGCAGCACGACTCGTTCCCTTGTTATATACGATGAGCAGTTCTTC. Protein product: CASSTTRSLVIYDEQFF.

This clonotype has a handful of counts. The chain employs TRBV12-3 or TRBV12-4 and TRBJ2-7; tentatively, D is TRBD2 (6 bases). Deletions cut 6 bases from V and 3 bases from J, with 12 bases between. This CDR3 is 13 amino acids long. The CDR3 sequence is CASSRGAFYEQYF. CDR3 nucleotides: TGTGCCAGCAGCCGCGGGGCGTTCTACGAGCAGTACTTC.

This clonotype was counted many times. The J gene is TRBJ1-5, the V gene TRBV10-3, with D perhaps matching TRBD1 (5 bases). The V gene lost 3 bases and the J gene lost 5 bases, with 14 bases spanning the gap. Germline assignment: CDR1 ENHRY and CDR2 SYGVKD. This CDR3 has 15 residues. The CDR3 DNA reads TGTGCCATCAGTGATCTCGGGGGAGACCATCAGCCCCAGCATTTT. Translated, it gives CAISDLGGDHQPQHF.

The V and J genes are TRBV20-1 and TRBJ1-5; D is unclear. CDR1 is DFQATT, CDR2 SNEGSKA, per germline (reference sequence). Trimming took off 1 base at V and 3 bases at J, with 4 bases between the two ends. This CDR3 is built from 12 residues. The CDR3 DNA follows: TGCAGTGCTAGAGTGGTCAATCAGCCCCAGCATTTT. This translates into CSARVVNQPQHF.

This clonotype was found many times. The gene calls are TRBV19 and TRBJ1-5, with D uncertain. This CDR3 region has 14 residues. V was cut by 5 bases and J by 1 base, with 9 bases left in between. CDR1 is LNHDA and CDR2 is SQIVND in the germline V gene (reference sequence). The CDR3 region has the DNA TGTGCCAGTAGTGGGAGTCACAGCAATCAGCCCCAGCATTTT. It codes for CASSGSHSNQPQHF.

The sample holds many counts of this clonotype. The CDR3 coding sequence is TGTGCCAGCAGTGAGGGGACCTTGAACACTGAAGCTTTCTTT. Its protein product is CASSEGTLNTEAFF. The chain links TRBV6-1 to TRBJ1-1, with D tentatively TRBD1 (5 bases). The germline V gene encodes CDR1 MNHNS and CDR2 SASEGT. The CDR3 runs to 14 residues. V was cut by 3 bases and J by 0 bases, with 8 bases left in between.

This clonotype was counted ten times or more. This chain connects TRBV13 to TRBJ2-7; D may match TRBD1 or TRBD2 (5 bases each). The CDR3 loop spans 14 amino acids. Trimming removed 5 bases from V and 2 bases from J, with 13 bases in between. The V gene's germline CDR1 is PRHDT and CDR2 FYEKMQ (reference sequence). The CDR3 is CASSPRDHTYEQYF. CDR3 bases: TGTGCCAGCAGCCCACGGGACCATACCTACGAGCAGTACTTC.

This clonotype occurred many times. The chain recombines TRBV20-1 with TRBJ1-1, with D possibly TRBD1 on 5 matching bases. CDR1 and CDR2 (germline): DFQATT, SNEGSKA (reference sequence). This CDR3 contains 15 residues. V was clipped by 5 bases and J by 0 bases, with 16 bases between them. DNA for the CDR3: TGCAGTGCTGGCCTTGGGGGAGGGATGAACACTGAAGCTTTCTTT. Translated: CSAGLGGGMNTEAFF.

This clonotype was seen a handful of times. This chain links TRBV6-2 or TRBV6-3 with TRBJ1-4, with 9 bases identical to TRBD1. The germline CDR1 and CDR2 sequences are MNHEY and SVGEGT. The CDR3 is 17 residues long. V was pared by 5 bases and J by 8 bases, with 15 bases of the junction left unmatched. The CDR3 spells CASSPKPRDRVFEKLFF. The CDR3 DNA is TGTGCCAGCAGTCCTAAACCCCGGGACAGGGTTTTCGAAAAACTGTTTTTT.

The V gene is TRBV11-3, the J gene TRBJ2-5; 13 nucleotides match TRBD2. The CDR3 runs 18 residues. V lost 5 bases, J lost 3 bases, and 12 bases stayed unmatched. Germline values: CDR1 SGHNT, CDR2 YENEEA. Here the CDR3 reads CASSPPGLAGTLEETQYF. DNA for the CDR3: TGTGCCAGCAGCCCACCGGGACTAGCGGGAACGCTAGAAGAGACCCAGTACTTC. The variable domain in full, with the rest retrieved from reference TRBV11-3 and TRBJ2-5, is EAGVVQSPRYKIIEKKQPVAFWCNPISGHNTLYWYLQNLGQGPELLIRYENEEAVDDSQLPKDRFSAERLKGVDSTLKIQPAELGDSAVYLCASSPPGLAGTLEETQYFGPGTRLLVL.

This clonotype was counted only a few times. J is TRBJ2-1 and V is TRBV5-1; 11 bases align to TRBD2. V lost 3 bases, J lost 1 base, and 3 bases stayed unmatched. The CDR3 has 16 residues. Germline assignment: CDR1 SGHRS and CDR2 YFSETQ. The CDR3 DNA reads TGCGCCAGCAGCTCCATAGCGGGAGGGTCCTACAATGAGCAGTTCTTC. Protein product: CASSSIAGGSYNEQFF.

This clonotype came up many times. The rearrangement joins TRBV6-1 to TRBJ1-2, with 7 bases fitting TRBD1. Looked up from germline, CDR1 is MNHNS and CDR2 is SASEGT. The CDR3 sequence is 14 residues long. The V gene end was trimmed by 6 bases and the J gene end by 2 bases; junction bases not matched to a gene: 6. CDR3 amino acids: CASSRGGQNYGYTF. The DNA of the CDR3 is TGTGCCAGCAGCAGGGGGGGGCAGAACTATGGCTACACCTTC.

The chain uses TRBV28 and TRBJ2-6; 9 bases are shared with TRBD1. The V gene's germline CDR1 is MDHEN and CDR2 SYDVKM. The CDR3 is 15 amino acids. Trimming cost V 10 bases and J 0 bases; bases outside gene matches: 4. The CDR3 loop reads CATGTGYSGANVLTF. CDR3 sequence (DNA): TGTGCCACCGGGACAGGGTACTCTGGGGCCAACGTCCTGACTTTC.

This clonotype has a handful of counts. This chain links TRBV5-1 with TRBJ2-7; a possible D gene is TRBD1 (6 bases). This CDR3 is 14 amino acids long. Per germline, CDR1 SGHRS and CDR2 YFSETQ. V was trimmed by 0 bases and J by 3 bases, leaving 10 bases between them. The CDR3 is CASSLEQGDYEQYF. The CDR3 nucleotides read TGCGCCAGCAGCTTGGAACAGGGTGACTACGAGCAGTACTTC.

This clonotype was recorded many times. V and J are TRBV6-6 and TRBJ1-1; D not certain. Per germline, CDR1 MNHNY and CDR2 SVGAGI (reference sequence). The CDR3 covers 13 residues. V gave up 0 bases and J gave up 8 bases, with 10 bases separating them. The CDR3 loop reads CASSYSARGEAFF. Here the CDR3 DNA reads TGTGCCAGCAGTTACTCGGCCCGAGGGGAAGCTTTCTTT.

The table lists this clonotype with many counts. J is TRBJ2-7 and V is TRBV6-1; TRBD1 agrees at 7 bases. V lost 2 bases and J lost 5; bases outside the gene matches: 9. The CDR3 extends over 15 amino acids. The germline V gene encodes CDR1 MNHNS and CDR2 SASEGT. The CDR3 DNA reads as TGTGCCAGCAGTGAACAAGTGAGACAGGGAAACGAGCAGTACTTC. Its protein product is CASSEQVRQGNEQYF.

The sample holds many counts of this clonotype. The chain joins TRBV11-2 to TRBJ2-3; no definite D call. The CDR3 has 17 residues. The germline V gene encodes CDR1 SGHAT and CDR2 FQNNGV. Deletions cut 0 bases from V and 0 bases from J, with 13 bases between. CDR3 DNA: TGTGCCAGCAGCTTAGATGTGACGGCATTTAGCACAGATACGCAGTATTTT. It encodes CASSLDVTAFSTDTQYF.

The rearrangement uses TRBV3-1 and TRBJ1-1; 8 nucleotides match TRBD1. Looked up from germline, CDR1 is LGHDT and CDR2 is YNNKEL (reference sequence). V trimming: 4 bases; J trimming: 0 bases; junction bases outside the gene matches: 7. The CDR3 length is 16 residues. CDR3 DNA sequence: TGTGCCAGCAGCCTATCGACAGGGGTCATGAACACTGAAGCTTTCTTT. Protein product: CASSLSTGVMNTEAFF.

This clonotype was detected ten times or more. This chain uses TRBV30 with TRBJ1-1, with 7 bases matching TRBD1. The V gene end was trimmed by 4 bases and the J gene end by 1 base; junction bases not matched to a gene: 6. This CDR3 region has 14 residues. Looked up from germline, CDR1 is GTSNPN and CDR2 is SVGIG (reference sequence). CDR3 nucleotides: TGTGCCTGGACTCTAGCAGGGGGGAACACTGAAGCTTTCTTT. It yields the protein CAWTLAGGNTEAFF.

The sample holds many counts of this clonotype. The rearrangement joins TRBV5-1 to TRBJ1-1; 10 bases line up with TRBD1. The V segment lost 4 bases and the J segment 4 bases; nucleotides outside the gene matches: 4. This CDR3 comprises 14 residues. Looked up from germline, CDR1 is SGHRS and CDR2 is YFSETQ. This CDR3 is CASSPRTGGTEAFF. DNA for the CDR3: TGCGCCAGCAGCCCCCGGACAGGGGGCACTGAAGCTTTCTTT.